The 20 T cell receptor beta chains listed next were all sequenced from one sample in a study of Ad26.COV2.S vaccination and SARS-CoV-2 variants (dated by TCRdb to about 2021). The library was generated by the immunoSEQ multiplex PCR assay. In TCRdb, the immuneACCESS table is reduced to in-frame sequences with V and J assigned. These tables do not hold every clone; where another copy was compared, an unresolved V gene accounts for under half, and the others remain unexplained. Counted in this sample were over 110,000 clones; approximately 90% of them appeared once. 5% of the sample lies in the top ten. The label giving this sample's time point can be read as: individuals recovered from natural SARS-CoV-2 infection. The specimen was peripheral blood, collected after recovery from COVID-19. The receptors derive from a human donor who had recovered from COVID-19.

This clone turned up a few times. This chain connects TRBV5-4 to TRBJ2-2; 9 nucleotides align to TRBD1. Trimming cost V 4 bases and J 6 bases; bases outside gene matches: 4. Germline V CDR1 and CDR2: SGHNT, YYREEE (reference sequence). This CDR3 is 14 amino acids long. This CDR3 reads CASSPQGAAGELFF. CDR3 DNA sequence: TGTGCCAGCAGCCCACAGGGGGCGGCCGGGGAGCTGTTTTTT.

DNA of the CDR3: TGTGCCAGCAGCCCCTGGACAGGGACAGATACGCAGTATTTT. It specifies CASSPWTGTDTQYF. V is TRBV7-2 and J is TRBJ2-3, with 8 positions matching TRBD1. The ends lost 5 bases at V and 3 bases at J; junction bases unmatched: 4. Germline loops: CDR1 SGHTA, CDR2 FQGNSA. The CDR3 covers 14 residues.

The chain uses TRBV18 and TRBJ2-5, with a weak D call TRBD1 (5 bases). The CDR3 runs to 15 residues. Trimming stripped 4 bases from V and 0 bases from J, with 12 bases between. Per germline, CDR1 KGHSH and CDR2 LQKENI. The CDR3 loop is CASSQRTNHQETQYF. In DNA, the CDR3 is TGTGCCAGCTCACAGAGGACAAATCACCAAGAGACCCAGTACTTC.

The rearrangement uses TRBV6-4 and TRBJ1-1; 9 bases are a match to TRBD1. Germline V gives CDR1 MRHNA, CDR2 SNTAGT. With V trimmed by 5 bases and J by 4 bases, 5 bases remained unmatched. This CDR3 comprises 14 residues. CDR3 region: CASSQTGGATEAFF. CDR3 nucleotides: TGTGCCAGCAGTCAGACAGGGGGAGCCACTGAAGCTTTCTTT.

The rearrangement joins TRBV9 to TRBJ2-7; D unresolved. The CDR3 length is 15 residues. Germline V gene lookup returns CDR1 SGDLS and CDR2 YYNGEE. Trimming left V 0 bases short and J 2 bases short, with 12 bases between. The CDR3, as DNA: TGTGCCAGCAGCGTAGGGTCAGGCAGTACCTACGAGCAGTACTTC. This gives the protein CASSVGSGSTYEQYF. Filled out from reference TRBV9 and TRBJ2-7, the complete variable domain reads DSGVTQTPKHLITATGQRVTLRCSPRSGDLSVYWYQQSLDQGLQFLIQYYNGEERAKGNILERFSAQQFPDLHSELNLSSLELGDSALYFCASSVGSGSTYEQYFGPGTRLTVT.

The CDR3 region has the DNA TGTGCCAGCAGTGAACAAAGGTCTAGCGGGGGGAATGAGCAGTTCTTC. As protein: CASSEQRSSGGNEQFF. The rearrangement uses TRBV6-1 and TRBJ2-1, with 11 positions matching TRBD2. The CDR3 is 16 amino acids. Per germline, CDR1 MNHNS and CDR2 SASEGT. V lost 2 bases to trimming and J lost 7 bases; unmatched junction nucleotides: 7.

The V gene is TRBV6-4, the J gene TRBJ1-1; D is possibly TRBD1 (5 bases). Germline V gives CDR1 MRHNA, CDR2 SNTAGT. The V and J ends lost 5 bases and 8 bases respectively, with 12 bases between them. CDR3 size: 12 residues. CDR3: CASSSTRGEAFF. The CDR3 DNA follows: TGTGCCAGCAGTTCAACTAGGGGAGAAGCTTTCTTT.

This chain uses TRBV5-4 with TRBJ2-1, with 10 bases matching TRBD2. Germline values: CDR1 SGHNT, CDR2 YYREEE (reference sequence). The length of the CDR3 is 14 residues. With V trimmed by 4 bases and J by 12 bases, 10 bases remained unmatched. CDR3 nucleotide sequence: TGTGCCAGCAGCCCAGCGGGGGGGCCTTTGGGGCAGTTCTTC. Its protein product is CASSPAGGPLGQFF.

The sample holds a few counts of this clone. The gene calls are TRBV5-4 and TRBJ1-3, with TRBD1 as a possible D gene (6 bases). The germline V gene has CDR1 SGHNT and CDR2 YYREEE (reference sequence). V was trimmed by 0 bases and J by 2 bases, leaving 9 bases between them. The CDR3 runs to 15 residues. CDR3 residues: CASSLGPGAGNTIYF. In nucleotides, the CDR3 is TGTGCCAGCAGCTTGGGGCCAGGGGCTGGAAACACCATATATTTT.

V is TRBV10-3 and J is TRBJ2-7, with 8 bases that match TRBD1. Trimming cost V 6 bases and J 7 bases; bases outside gene matches: 5. CDR3 length: 12 amino acids. Per germline, CDR1 ENHRY and CDR2 SYGVKD. The CDR3 sequence is CAIRTGVGEQYF. The CDR3 bases are TGTGCCATCAGGACAGGGGTAGGGGAGCAGTACTTC.

The chain joins TRBV7-6 to TRBJ2-1, with D possibly TRBD2 on 5 matching bases. CDR3 length: 15 amino acids. The germline V gene has CDR1 SGHVS and CDR2 FNYEAQ. Trimming stripped 0 bases from V and 8 bases from J, with 14 bases between. CDR3 DNA: TGTGCCAGCAGCTTAGCCTCGGACTCCGAGGATGAGCAGTTCTTC. Its translation is CASSLASDSEDEQFF.

The rearrangement joins TRBV6-2 or TRBV6-3 to TRBJ2-7; no clear D. Germline-derived CDR1 and CDR2 are MNHEY and SVGEGT. The CDR3 is 14 amino acids. V was trimmed by 4 bases and J by 3 bases, leaving 13 bases between them. DNA for the CDR3: TGTGCCAGCAGTTTCCGGGCGGAGAACTACGAGCAGTACTTC. It is translated as CASSFRAENYEQYF.

This clone was recorded only once. In DNA, the CDR3 is TGTGCCAGCAGTTATCTAGTCAGCACAGATACGCAGTATTTT. The encoded protein is CASSYLVSTDTQYF. This rearrangement joins TRBV6-2 or TRBV6-3 to TRBJ2-3; no clear D gene. The CDR3 is 14 residues long. V was cut by 3 bases and J by 0 bases, with 7 bases left in between. CDR1 is MNHEY and CDR2 is SVGEGT in the germline V gene.

The chain has TRBV7-9 and TRBJ1-2, with D unclear. Germline loops: CDR1 SEHNR, CDR2 FQNEAQ (reference sequence). This CDR3 is built from 13 residues. V shed 4 bases and J shed 6 bases, with 12 bases lying between them. CDR3 DNA sequence: TGTGCCAGCAGCTCCCCCTCGGCGGATGGCTACACCTTC. It specifies CASSSPSADGYTF. Drawing the rest from reference TRBV7-9 and TRBJ1-2, the complete variable domain is DTGVSQNPRHKITKRGQNVTFRCDPISEHNRLYWYRQTLGQGPEFLTYFQNEAQLEKSRLLSDRFSAERPKGSFSTLEIQRTEQGDSAMYLCASSSPSADGYTFGSGTRLTVV.

The chain employs TRBV6-6 and TRBJ2-2, with D possibly matching TRBD2 (5 bases). The CDR3 loop spans 13 amino acids. In germline, CDR1 is MNHNY, CDR2 SVGAGI (reference sequence). CDR3 DNA sequence: TGTGCGGTCCGGAGGTCGAACACCGGGGAGCTGTTTTTT. This codes for CAVRRSNTGELFF.

The chain joins TRBV6-5 to TRBJ2-2; D is perhaps TRBD2 (5 bases). The germline V and J ends were trimmed by 0 bases and 10 bases, with 15 bases remaining between them. The CDR3 runs 15 residues. Germline V gene sequence: CDR1 MNHEY, CDR2 SVGAGI. This CDR3 reads CASSYSGSLFAELFF. CDR3 nucleotides: TGTGCCAGCAGTTACTCGGGGAGCCTTTTCGCGGAGCTGTTTTTT.

This chain connects TRBV7-2 to TRBJ2-3, with D possibly matching TRBD1 (6 bases). The CDR3 extends over 16 amino acids. Trimming left V 7 bases short and J 2 bases short, with 19 bases between. Per germline, CDR1 SGHTA and CDR2 FQGNSA. The CDR3 bases are TGTGCCAGCACGGTCACACCCGGGACATCCACAGATACGCAGTATTTT. This codes for CASTVTPGTSTDTQYF.

The chain recombines TRBV7-9 with TRBJ1-1; D ambiguous. The V and J ends lost 5 bases and 0 bases respectively, with 13 bases between them. Germline-derived CDR1 and CDR2 are SEHNR and FQNEAQ (reference sequence). The CDR3 loop spans 15 amino acids. In nucleotides, the CDR3 is TGTGCCAGCAGCCCGCCGCCAGGAATGAACACTGAAGCTTTCTTT. Its protein product is CASSPPPGMNTEAFF.

The V gene is TRBV6-5, the J gene TRBJ2-7; D is possibly TRBD1 or TRBD2 (5 bases each). The CDR3 consists of 13 residues. Germline V lookup: CDR1 MNHEY, CDR2 SVGAGI. The V end lost 2 bases, the J end lost 2 bases, and 7 bases lay between the germline ends. Here the CDR3 DNA reads TGTGCCAGCAGTTACGAGGGGACCTACGAGCAGTACTTC. Protein: CASSYEGTYEQYF.

The chain links TRBV7-2 to TRBJ2-7, with 7 bases lining up with TRBD1. The CDR3 runs 14 residues. V trimming: 0 bases; J trimming: 3 bases; junction bases outside the gene matches: 2. CDR1 SGHTA and CDR2 FQGNSA come from the germline V gene. The CDR3 loop reads CASSLAGGNYEQYF. The CDR3 region has the DNA TGTGCCAGCAGCTTAGCAGGGGGCAACTACGAGCAGTACTTC.